The entry below gives a single T cell receptor beta chain sequence along with its context. Its matching antigen is unknown. This sample was taken from a study of T cell responses to AZD1222 COVID-19 vaccine. TCRdb's table, derived via immunoSEQ multiplex PCR, lists solely in-frame clones and lacks some. The sample includes roughly 100,000 clones, 75% to 95% seen only once; the top ten take 1% to 1.5%. Trimming removed 6 bases at V and 0 bases at J, with 13 bases between. The germline V gene has CDR1 MDHEN and CDR2 SYDVKM. The CDR3 covers 15 residues. Findings of the study overall: Sampling captured repertoires only after the peak T cell response. Nearly half of spike-specific TCRs reportedly target unmutated variant regions. Spike-specific TCR breadth rose after two AZD1222 doses, and depth rose as well.

The rearrangement joins TRBV28 to TRBJ2-3, with a weak D call TRBD2 (6 bases). The TCR originated in an adult in good health. Material: peripheral blood, obtained on day 0 of AZD1222 vaccination. CDR3 coding DNA: TGTGCCAGCAGGATAGGGGACTCTAGCACAGATACGCAGTATTTT. Translation gives CASRIGDSSTDTQYF.